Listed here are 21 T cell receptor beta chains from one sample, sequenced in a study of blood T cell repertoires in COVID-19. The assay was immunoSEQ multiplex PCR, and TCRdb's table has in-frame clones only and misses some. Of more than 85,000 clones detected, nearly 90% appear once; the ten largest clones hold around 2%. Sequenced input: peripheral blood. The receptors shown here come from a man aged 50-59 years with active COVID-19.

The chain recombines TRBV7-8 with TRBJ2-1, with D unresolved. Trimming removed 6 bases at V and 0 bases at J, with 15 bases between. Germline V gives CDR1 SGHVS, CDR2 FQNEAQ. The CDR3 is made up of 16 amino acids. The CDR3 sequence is CASRVVGAYSYNEQFF. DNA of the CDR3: TGTGCCAGCAGGGTGGTAGGAGCGTACTCCTACAATGAGCAGTTCTTC.

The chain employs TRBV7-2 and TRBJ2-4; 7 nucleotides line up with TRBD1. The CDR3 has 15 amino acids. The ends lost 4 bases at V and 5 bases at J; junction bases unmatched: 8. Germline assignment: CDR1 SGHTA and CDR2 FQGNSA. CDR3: CASSYTQDRQNIQYF. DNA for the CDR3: TGTGCCAGCAGCTATACTCAGGACAGGCAAAACATTCAGTACTTC.

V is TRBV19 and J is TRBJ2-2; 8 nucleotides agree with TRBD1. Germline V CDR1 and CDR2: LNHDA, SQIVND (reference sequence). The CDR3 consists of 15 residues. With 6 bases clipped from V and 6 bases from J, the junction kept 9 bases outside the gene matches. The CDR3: CASRSPTGVAGELFF. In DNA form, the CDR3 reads TGTGCCAGTAGATCGCCGACAGGGGTCGCCGGGGAGCTGTTTTTT.

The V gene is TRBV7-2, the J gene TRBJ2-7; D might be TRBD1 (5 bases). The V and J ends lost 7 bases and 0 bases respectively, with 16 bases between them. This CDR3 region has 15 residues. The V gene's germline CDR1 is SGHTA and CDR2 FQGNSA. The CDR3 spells CASKDSFSTSYEQYF. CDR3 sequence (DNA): TGTGCCAGCAAAGACAGCTTCTCCACCTCCTACGAGCAGTACTTC.

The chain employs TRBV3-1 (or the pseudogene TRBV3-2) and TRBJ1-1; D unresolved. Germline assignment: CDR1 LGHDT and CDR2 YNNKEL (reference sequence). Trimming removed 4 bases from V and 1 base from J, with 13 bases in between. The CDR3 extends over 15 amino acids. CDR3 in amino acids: CASSPFGRGNTEAFF. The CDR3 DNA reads TGTGCCAGCAGCCCGTTTGGACGGGGGAACACTGAAGCTTTCTTT.

This CDR3 reads CASSLRGEETQYF. The CDR3 nucleotides are TGTGCCAGCAGTTTACGGGGGGAGGAGACCCAGTACTTC. The rearrangement uses TRBV27 and TRBJ2-5, with 7 bases matching TRBD2. Germline V gene sequence: CDR1 MNHEY, CDR2 SMNVEV (reference sequence). The CDR3 is 13 amino acids. Trimming at V came to 2 bases and at J to 5 bases, leaving 2 bases not matched to a gene.

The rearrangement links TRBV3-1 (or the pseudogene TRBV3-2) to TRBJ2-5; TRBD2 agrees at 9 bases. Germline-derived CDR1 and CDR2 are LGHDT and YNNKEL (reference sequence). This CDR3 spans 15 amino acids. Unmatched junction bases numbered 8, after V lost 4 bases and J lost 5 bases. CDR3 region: CASSPGLADEETQYF. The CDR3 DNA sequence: TGTGCCAGCAGCCCGGGACTAGCTGACGAGGAGACCCAGTACTTC.

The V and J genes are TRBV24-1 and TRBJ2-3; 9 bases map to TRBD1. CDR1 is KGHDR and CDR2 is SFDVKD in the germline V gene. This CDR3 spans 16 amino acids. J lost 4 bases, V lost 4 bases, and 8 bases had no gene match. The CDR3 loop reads CATSDTGQGSADTQYF. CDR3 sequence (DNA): TGTGCCACCAGTGACACGGGACAGGGAAGCGCAGATACGCAGTATTTT.

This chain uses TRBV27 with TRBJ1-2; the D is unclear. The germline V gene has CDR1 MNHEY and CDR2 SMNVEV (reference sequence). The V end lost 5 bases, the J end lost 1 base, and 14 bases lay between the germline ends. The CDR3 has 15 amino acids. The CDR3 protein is CASSAVGGVNYGYTF. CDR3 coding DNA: TGTGCCAGCAGTGCAGTAGGCGGGGTTAACTATGGCTACACCTTC.

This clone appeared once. The CDR3 is CASSRHGQPTPGELFF. The CDR3 bases are TGTGCCAGCTCCCGGCACGGACAGCCGACCCCCGGGGAGCTGTTTTTT. The chain joins TRBV18 to TRBJ2-2; tentatively, D is TRBD1 (6 bases). The length of the CDR3 is 16 residues. Germline V CDR1 and CDR2: KGHSH, LQKENI. The V end lost 6 bases, the J end lost 6 bases, and 20 bases lay between the germline ends.

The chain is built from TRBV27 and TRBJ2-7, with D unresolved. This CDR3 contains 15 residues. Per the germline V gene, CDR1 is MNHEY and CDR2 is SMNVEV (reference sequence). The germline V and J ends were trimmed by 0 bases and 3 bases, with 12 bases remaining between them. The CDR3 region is CASSLSESPLYEQYF. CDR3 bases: TGTGCCAGCAGTTTATCGGAGTCCCCCCTCTACGAGCAGTACTTC.

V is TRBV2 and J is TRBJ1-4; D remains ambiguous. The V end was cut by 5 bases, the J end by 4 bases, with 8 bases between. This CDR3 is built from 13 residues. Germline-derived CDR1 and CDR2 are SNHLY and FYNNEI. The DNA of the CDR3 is TGTGCCAGCAGTCTGAGATATAATGAAAAACTGTTTTTT. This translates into CASSLRYNEKLFF.

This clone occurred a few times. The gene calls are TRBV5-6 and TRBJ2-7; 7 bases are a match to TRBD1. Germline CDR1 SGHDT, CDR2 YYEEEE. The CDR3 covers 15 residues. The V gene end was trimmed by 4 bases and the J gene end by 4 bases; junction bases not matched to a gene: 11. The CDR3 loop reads CASSAGGTATYEQYF. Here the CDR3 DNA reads TGTGCCAGCAGCGCAGGTGGGACAGCGACATACGAGCAGTACTTC.

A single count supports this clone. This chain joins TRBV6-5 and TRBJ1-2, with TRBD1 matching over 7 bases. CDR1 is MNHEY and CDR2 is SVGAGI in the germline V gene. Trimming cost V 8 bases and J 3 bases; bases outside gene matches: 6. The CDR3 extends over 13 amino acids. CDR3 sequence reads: CASHSGTDYGYTF. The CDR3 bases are TGTGCCAGCCATTCCGGGACAGACTATGGCTACACCTTC.

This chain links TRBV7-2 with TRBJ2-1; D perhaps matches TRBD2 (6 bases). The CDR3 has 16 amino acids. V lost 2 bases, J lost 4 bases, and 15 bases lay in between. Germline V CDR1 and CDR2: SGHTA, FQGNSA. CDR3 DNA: TGTGCCAGCAGCTTAACGGGGCGGGGTGGGTACAATGAGCAGTTCTTC. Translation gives CASSLTGRGGYNEQFF.

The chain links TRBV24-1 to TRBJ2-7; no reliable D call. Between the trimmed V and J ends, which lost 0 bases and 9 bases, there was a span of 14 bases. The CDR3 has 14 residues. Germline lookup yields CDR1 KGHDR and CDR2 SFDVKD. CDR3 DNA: TGTGCCACCAGTGATTTGCAATTTGTTAGTACGCAGTACTTC. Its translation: CATSDLQFVSTQYF.

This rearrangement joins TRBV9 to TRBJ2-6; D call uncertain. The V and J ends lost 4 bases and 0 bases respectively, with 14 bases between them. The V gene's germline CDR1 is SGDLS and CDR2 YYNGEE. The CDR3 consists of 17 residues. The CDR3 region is CASSPRSGTSGANVLTF. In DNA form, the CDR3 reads TGTGCCAGCAGCCCGAGAAGTGGTACCTCTGGGGCCAACGTCCTGACTTTC.

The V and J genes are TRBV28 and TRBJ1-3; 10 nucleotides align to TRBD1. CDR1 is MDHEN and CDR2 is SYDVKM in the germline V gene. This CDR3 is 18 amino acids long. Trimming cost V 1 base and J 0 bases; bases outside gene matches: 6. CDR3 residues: CASSLSLGTGDSGNTIYF. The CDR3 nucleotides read TGTGCCAGCAGTTTATCTCTAGGGACAGGGGACTCTGGAAACACCATATATTTT.

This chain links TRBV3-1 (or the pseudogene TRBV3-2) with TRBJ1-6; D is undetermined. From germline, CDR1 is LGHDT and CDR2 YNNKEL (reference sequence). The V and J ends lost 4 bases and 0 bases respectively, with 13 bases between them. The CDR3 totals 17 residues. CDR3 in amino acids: CASSRGIGSSYNSPLHF. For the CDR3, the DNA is TGTGCCAGCAGCCGCGGGATCGGGAGCTCCTATAATTCACCCCTCCACTTT.

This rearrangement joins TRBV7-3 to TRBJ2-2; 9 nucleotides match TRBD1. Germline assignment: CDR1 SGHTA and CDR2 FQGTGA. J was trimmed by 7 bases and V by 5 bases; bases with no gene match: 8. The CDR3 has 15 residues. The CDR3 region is CASSRGTGPFGELFF. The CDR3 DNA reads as TGTGCCAGCAGCCGCGGGACAGGGCCGTTCGGGGAGCTGTTTTTT.

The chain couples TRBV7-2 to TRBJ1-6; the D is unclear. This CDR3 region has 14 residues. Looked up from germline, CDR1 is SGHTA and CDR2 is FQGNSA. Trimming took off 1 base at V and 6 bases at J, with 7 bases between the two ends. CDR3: CASSLGSVNSPLHF. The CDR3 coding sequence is TGTGCCAGCAGCTTAGGGTCAGTTAATTCACCCCTCCACTTT.